This T cell receptor beta chain is from a study of blood T cell repertoires in COVID-19. Study as a whole: COVID-19 samples from acute and convalescent phases originated in the United States, Italy and Spain. The analysed material was cDNA or gDNA that came from T cells, B-cell-depleted T cells, or PBMCs.

In the original analysis: Estimated nucleated cell counts came from reference gene primer amplification. TCRdb's copy holds only in-frame clones and misses some; the assay was immunoSEQ multiplex PCR. That table gives V, J and clone size, and the DNA gave D and trimming. Of around 350,000 clones listed, 70% to 90% are singletons. The sequence was obtained from a human donor in a cohort sampled during active COVID-19. Sequencing input: peripheral blood.

The CDR3 coding sequence is TGTGCCAGCAGGACAGGGGGTGCAGATACGCAGTATTTT. Translation gives CASRTGGADTQYF. The chain combines TRBV7-9 with TRBJ2-3; 9 positions match TRBD1. Germline V CDR1 and CDR2: SEHNR, FQNEAQ (reference sequence). This CDR3 region has 13 residues. The V gene end was trimmed by 6 bases and the J gene end by 4 bases; junction bases not matched to a gene: 2. The full variable domain, its missing parts supplied by reference TRBV7-9 and TRBJ2-3, is DTGVSQNPRHKITKRGQNVTFRCDPISEHNRLYWYRQTLGQGPEFLTYFQNEAQLEKSRLLSDRFSAERPKGSFSTLEIQRTEQGDSAMYLCASRTGGADTQYFGPGTRLTVL.